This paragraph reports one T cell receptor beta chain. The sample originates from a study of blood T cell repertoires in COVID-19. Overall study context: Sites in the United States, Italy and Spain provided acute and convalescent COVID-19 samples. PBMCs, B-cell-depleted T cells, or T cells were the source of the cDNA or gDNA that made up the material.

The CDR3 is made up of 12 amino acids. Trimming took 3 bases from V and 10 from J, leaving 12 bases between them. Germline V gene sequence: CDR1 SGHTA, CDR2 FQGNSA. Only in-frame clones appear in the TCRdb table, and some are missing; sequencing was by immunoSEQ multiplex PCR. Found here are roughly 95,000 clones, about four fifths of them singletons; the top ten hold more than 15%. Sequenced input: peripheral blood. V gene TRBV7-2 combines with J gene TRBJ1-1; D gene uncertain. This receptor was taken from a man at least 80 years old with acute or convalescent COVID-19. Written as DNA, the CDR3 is TGTGCCAGCAGCTTCGAGGGAGCGTTAGCTTTCTTT. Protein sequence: CASSFEGALAFF.